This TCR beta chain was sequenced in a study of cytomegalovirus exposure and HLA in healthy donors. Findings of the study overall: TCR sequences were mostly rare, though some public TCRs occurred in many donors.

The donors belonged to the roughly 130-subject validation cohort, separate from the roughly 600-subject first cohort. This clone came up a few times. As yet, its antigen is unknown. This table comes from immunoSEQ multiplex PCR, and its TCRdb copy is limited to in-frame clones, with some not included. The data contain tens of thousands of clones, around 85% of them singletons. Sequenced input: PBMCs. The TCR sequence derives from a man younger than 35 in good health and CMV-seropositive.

CDR3 sequence reads: CASSPGQGAYEQYF. For the CDR3, the DNA is TGTGCCAGCAGTCCGGGACAGGGGGCCTACGAGCAGTACTTC. The chain is built from TRBV5-4 and TRBJ2-7; TRBD1 matches at 11 bases. V was pared by 5 bases and J by 2 bases, with 3 bases of the junction left unmatched. Germline-derived CDR1 and CDR2 are SGHNT and YYREEE (reference sequence). The CDR3 has 14 amino acids.